The present TCR beta chain was sequenced within a study of Graves' ophthalmopathy and Graves' hyperthyroidism. Study summary: Prior to any treatment, peripheral blood was collected at the time of initial diagnosis.

PBMCs stemmed from under 11 ml of fresh peripheral blood. This clonotype occurred many times. The antigen remains unidentified. Amplifying from RNA transcripts, the study obtained TCR beta CDR3 regions. The authors performed first-round RT-PCR with HTBI primers and then a second-round multiplex PCR. TCRdb re-analysed the multiplex PCR reads in MiXCR, keeping a single row per CDR3 protein. The sample lists some 390,000 distinct CDR3 sequences; roughly 18% were seen once. The CDR3 length is 14 residues. After removal of 3 bases from V and 6 bases from J, the junction contained 8 bases not matched to a gene. Study-wide findings and caveats: Sensitivity of under 71% and specificity of 72.22% were achieved by the model that predicted ophthalmopathy progression. In blood, most expanded thyroid clonotypes above 0.001 frequency were also detected.

This TCR derives from a woman younger than 30 with Graves' ophthalmopathy. This rearrangement joins TRBV12-3 or TRBV12-4 to TRBJ2-7, with 7 bases that match TRBD2. The specimen was peripheral blood. This chain's CDR3 is CASSFRGRAGEQYF. CDR3 DNA sequence: TGTGCCAGCAGTTTTCGCGGGAGAGCGGGCGAGCAGTACTTC.